The following is a T cell receptor beta chain sequence with its context. The data derive from a study of blood T cell repertoires in COVID-19. On the study more broadly: Sites across the United States, Italy and Spain contributed samples from acute and convalescent COVID-19. From T cells, B-cell-depleted T cells, or PBMCs came the material, which was cDNA or gDNA.

Per the original data handling: Amplification with reference gene primers provided the estimates of nucleated cell counts. Clones were read by immunoSEQ multiplex PCR, and TCRdb kept only the in-frame ones, dropping some. V and J calls and clone size are given by that table; D and trimming were obtained from the DNA. The sample records around 63,000 clones, 80% to 90% being singletons. Looked up from germline, CDR1 is SGHVS and CDR2 is FQNEAQ. Deletions cut 1 base from V and 4 bases from J, with 10 bases between. The CDR3 consists of 14 residues. This sequence originates from a man aged 55 to 70 with acute or convalescent COVID-19. This chain links TRBV7-8 with TRBJ1-2; TRBD1 is a possible D gene (6 bases). Sequenced sample: peripheral blood. CDR3 sequence reads: CASSLDREGYGYTF. CDR3 nucleotide sequence: TGTGCCAGCAGCTTAGACAGGGAAGGCTATGGCTACACCTTC.